The source of this T cell receptor beta chain is a study of T cells in localized non-small cell lung cancer. General study points: Researchers found a median approximately 55 of the top 100 tumor clones in adjacent lung. It was uninvolved adjacent lung that showed the highest T cell clonality, exceeding tumor. Only one tumor region went through sequencing, so heterogeneity may still be there. Longer overall survival was linked to higher blood T cell density.

Data came from immunoSEQ multiplex PCR; TCRdb stores just in-frame clones and leaves some out. The sample records around 41,000 clones, over 75% being singletons. This CDR3 is built from 16 residues. Germline V gene lookup returns CDR1 SNHLY and CDR2 FYNNEI. Turning to this clone: The antigen is undetermined. The junction shows a germline mismatch at one end, possibly a read error.

This sequence was found in a woman aged 40-70 years with stage II lung adenocarcinoma. The sequenced sample was PBMCs, obtained before any cancer treatment. The chain links TRBV2 to TRBJ1-6; 8 nucleotides line up with TRBD1. The CDR3 here is CDSSEFQGAINSPLHF. The CDR3 region has the DNA TGTGACAGCAGTGAATTTCAGGGGGCGATTAATTCACCCCTCCACTTT.